This T cell receptor beta chain was observed in a study of beta chain features in type 1 diabetes. Study results and limitations: Patients' naive, central memory and regulatory TCRB repertoires appeared more alike than those of healthy donors. When Type 1 diabetes patients were examined, their TCRB CDR3s proved moderately but significantly shorter in all four CD4+ subsets.

TCRB transcripts that were expressed got sequenced, as all of the isolated RNA had been reverse transcribed. Clones were sequenced by immunoSEQ multiplex PCR, and TCRdb holds only the in-frame ones, with some missing. Seen here are under 900,000 clones, about 17% observed once, and the top ten hold 0.023%. As concerns this clone: The target antigen is unknown.

The CDR3 extends over 14 amino acids. Germline V lookup: CDR1 KGHSH, CDR2 LQKENI. J was trimmed by 7 bases and V by 3 bases; bases with no gene match: 6. The J gene is TRBJ2-7, the V gene TRBV18; 10 positions match TRBD1. The sequenced material came from naive CD4+ T cells from blood. This clonotype originated in a woman younger than 35 in good health. The CDR3 here is CASSPGQGLGEQYF. The DNA of the CDR3 is TGTGCCAGCTCACCGGGACAGGGGTTGGGGGAGCAGTACTTC.